The 20 T cell receptor beta chains in this list originate from one sample, sequenced in a study of blood T cell repertoires in COVID-19. TCRdb keeps only in-frame clones here, not all; method: immunoSEQ multiplex PCR. The repertoire holds tens of thousands of clones, with more than 65% as singletons. Sequencing input: peripheral blood. These receptors were obtained from a human donor in a cohort sampled during active COVID-19.

This clone was counted once. The chain couples TRBV5-1 to TRBJ2-2; TRBD1 matches at 7 bases. Trimming at V came to 0 bases and at J to 7 bases, leaving 0 bases not matched to a gene. Germline V CDR1 and CDR2: SGHRS, YFSETQ. The CDR3 is 13 amino acids. Here the CDR3 DNA reads TGCGCCAGCAGCTTGGGACAGGGCGGGGAGCTGTTTTTT. Translated, it gives CASSLGQGGELFF.

The CDR3 here is CASSRRAGGGETQYF. CDR3 in DNA: TGTGCCAGCAGTCGACGAGCGGGAGGAGGAGAGACCCAGTACTTC. J is TRBJ2-5 and V is TRBV2; 9 nucleotides line up with TRBD2. This CDR3 has 15 amino acids. Per the germline V gene, CDR1 is SNHLY and CDR2 is FYNNEI. Trimming removed 5 bases from V and 4 bases from J; junction bases left unmatched: 8. Filled out from reference TRBV2 and TRBJ2-5, the complete variable domain reads EPEVTQTPSHQVTQMGQEVILRCVPISNHLYFYWYRQILGQKVEFLVSFYNNEISEKSEIFDDQFSVERPDGSNFTLKIRSTKLEDSAMYFCASSRRAGGGETQYFGPGTRLLVL.

V gene TRBV27 combines with J gene TRBJ1-2; 7 positions agree with TRBD1. The CDR3 extends over 16 amino acids. Per the germline V gene, CDR1 is MNHEY and CDR2 is SMNVEV (reference sequence). Germline trimming cut 4 bases from V and 2 bases from J; bases unmatched to any gene: 10. The CDR3 DNA sequence: TGTGCCAGCAGTTACCTCGCGGGACAGATAAACTATGGCTACACCTTC. Translation gives CASSYLAGQINYGYTF.

V is TRBV6-5 and J is TRBJ1-3, with D possibly TRBD1 on 5 matching bases. This CDR3 contains 14 residues. In germline, CDR1 is MNHEY, CDR2 SVGAGI. V was shortened by 5 bases and J by 1 base, with 9 bases between the two germline ends. The CDR3 region has the DNA TGTGCCAGCAGTCCGACAGTATCTGGAAACACCATATATTTT. This encodes CASSPTVSGNTIYF.

The chain carries TRBV5-1 and TRBJ2-7, with TRBD1 identical over 10 bases. Germline V gene lookup returns CDR1 SGHRS and CDR2 YFSETQ. The CDR3 runs to 14 residues. The V segment lost 2 bases and the J segment 6 bases; nucleotides outside the gene matches: 5. CDR3 in amino acids: CASSLGTGVGEQYF. The CDR3 bases are TGCGCCAGCAGCTTAGGGACAGGGGTTGGCGAGCAGTACTTC. Complete variable domain (other parts from reference TRBV5-1 and TRBJ2-7): KAGVTQTPRYLIKTRGQQVTLSCSPISGHRSVSWYQQTPGQGLQFLFEYFSETQRNKGNFPGRFSGRQFSNSRSEMNVSTLELGDSALYLCASSLGTGVGEQYFGPGTRLTVT.

The chain recombines TRBV18 with TRBJ2-3; 7 nucleotides match TRBD1. J gave up 2 bases and V 3 bases, and 8 bases lay outside the gene matches. Germline lookup yields CDR1 KGHSH and CDR2 LQKENI. The CDR3 consists of 16 residues. The CDR3 DNA sequence: TGTGCCAGCTCACCCCGAGACAGGGACCACACAGATACGCAGTATTTT. It specifies CASSPRDRDHTDTQYF.

This sequence joins TRBV9 and TRBJ2-2, with 12 bases identical to TRBD2. Germline CDR1 is SGDLS and CDR2 is YYNGEE. This CDR3 has 16 amino acids. The V gene end was trimmed by 4 bases and the J gene end by 7 bases; junction bases not matched to a gene: 8. The chain's CDR3 is CASSPGLAGTGGELFF. DNA for the CDR3: TGTGCCAGCAGCCCCGGACTAGCGGGAACGGGCGGGGAGCTGTTTTTT.

The chain's CDR3 is CASRERVGGEQYF. The CDR3 nucleotides are TGTGCCAGCAGGGAAAGGGTCGGGGGCGAGCAGTACTTC. The V gene is TRBV2, the J gene TRBJ2-7; weak D call: TRBD2 (6 bases). From germline, CDR1 is SNHLY and CDR2 FYNNEI. CDR3 length: 13 amino acids. Trimming shortened V by 6 bases and J by 6 bases, and 15 bases separated the two germline ends.

The chain combines TRBV4-2 with TRBJ2-5, with TRBD2 matching over 11 bases. J gave up 2 bases and V 1 base, and 0 bases lay outside the gene matches. This CDR3 region has 15 residues. Germline assignment: CDR1 LGHNA and CDR2 YNFKEQ. In DNA, the CDR3 is TGTGCCAGCAGCCAAGGACTAGCGGGGCAAGAGACCCAGTACTTC. Its translation: CASSQGLAGQETQYF.

Regarding this clone: Germline and junction disagree at one end, which may indicate a read error. V and J are TRBV30 and TRBJ1-5; a possible D gene is TRBD1 (6 bases). CDR1 is GTSNPN and CDR2 is SVGIG in the germline V gene (reference sequence). This CDR3 comprises 15 residues. CDR3 in amino acids: CAWTRGGGTHHPQHF. CDR3 coding DNA: TGTGCCTGGACCCGAGGGGGGGGAACTCATCATCCCCAGCATTTT.

This clone is a singleton in its sample. The chain joins TRBV9 to TRBJ1-2; D might be TRBD1 (6 bases). V lost 0 bases and J 2 bases, leaving 17 bases between the germline ends. Germline CDR1 and CDR2: SGDLS and YYNGEE. CDR3 length equals 17 residues. The CDR3 sequence is CASSVGVGGTQNYGYTF. In DNA form, the CDR3 reads TGTGCCAGCAGCGTAGGGGTCGGGGGGACACAAAACTATGGCTACACCTTC.

The CDR3 loop reads CASRGTSIFHEQYF. In DNA form, the CDR3 reads TGTGCCAGCAGGGGGACTTCCATTTTTCACGAGCAGTACTTC. V and J are TRBV27 and TRBJ2-7, with D possibly being TRBD2 (6 bases). V was cut by 6 bases and J by 5 bases, with 17 bases left in between. Germline V CDR1 and CDR2: MNHEY, SMNVEV (reference sequence). This CDR3 is built from 14 residues.

Here the CDR3 DNA reads TGTGCCAGCAGCCCCTGGAGGGGGGGCGGAAGCTACACCTTC. It codes for CASSPWRGGGSYTF. The chain has TRBV4-2 and TRBJ1-2; D perhaps matches TRBD1 (6 bases). V lost 4 bases to trimming and J lost 9 bases, with 18 bases between them. The CDR3 has 14 amino acids. In germline, CDR1 is LGHNA, CDR2 YNFKEQ.

The chain links TRBV27 to TRBJ2-1; the match to TRBD1 covers 11 bases. The V and J ends lost 6 bases and 5 bases, in that order; junction bases with no gene match: 9. The CDR3 is 16 amino acids. Germline V gene data show CDR1 as MNHEY and CDR2 as SMNVEV (reference sequence). The CDR3 is CASRPRGTGGNNEQFF. In DNA form, the CDR3 reads TGTGCCAGCAGACCCCGGGGGACAGGGGGAAACAATGAGCAGTTCTTC.

The genes are TRBV2 and TRBJ1-2; tentative D call: TRBD1 (5 bases). The CDR3 is made up of 14 amino acids. Trimming cost V 2 bases and J 8 bases, with 15 bases left between them. Germline CDR1 is SNHLY and CDR2 is FYNNEI. The CDR3 DNA follows: TGTGCCAGCAGTGAATCGGGCAGGGTCCAGGGCTACACCTTC. Protein product: CASSESGRVQGYTF. Together with reference TRBV2 and TRBJ1-2, the CDR3 gives the full variable domain: EPEVTQTPSHQVTQMGQEVILRCVPISNHLYFYWYRQILGQKVEFLVSFYNNEISEKSEIFDDQFSVERPDGSNFTLKIRSTKLEDSAMYFCASSESGRVQGYTFGSGTRLTVV.

V and J are TRBV5-6 and TRBJ2-1, with 9 nucleotides matching TRBD1. The trim removed 3 bases at V and 0 bases at J, leaving 1 base unmatched. CDR3 length: 15 amino acids. Germline-derived CDR1 and CDR2 are SGHDT and YYEEEE. The CDR3 region is CASSYRGLSYNEQFF. In nucleotides, the CDR3 is TGTGCCAGCAGCTACAGGGGGCTCTCCTACAATGAGCAGTTCTTC.

V is TRBV27 and J is TRBJ1-2; TRBD1 matches 9 bases. CDR1 MNHEY and CDR2 SMNVEV come from the germline V gene (reference sequence). The CDR3 has 15 amino acids. The ends lost 8 bases at V and 3 bases at J; junction bases unmatched: 10. The CDR3 region is CASRLQGAVDYGYTF. Written as DNA, the CDR3 is TGTGCCAGCCGATTACAGGGGGCGGTGGACTATGGCTACACCTTC.

This chain connects TRBV7-9 to TRBJ1-3, with D unresolved. Trimming removed 4 bases from V and 0 bases from J, with 7 bases in between. CDR3 size: 14 residues. Germline V CDR1 and CDR2: SEHNR, FQNEAQ (reference sequence). The CDR3 DNA is TGTGCCAGCAGCTCAATTAGCTCTGGAAACACCATATATTTT. It is translated as CASSSISSGNTIYF.

V usage is TRBV5-1 and J usage is TRBJ2-5; 8 bases map to TRBD1. CDR1 is SGHRS and CDR2 is YFSETQ in the germline V gene. Trimming took 1 base from V and 4 from J; bases not matched to a gene: 6. The CDR3 has 15 amino acids. The CDR3 loop reads CASSLSSGGRETQYF. The CDR3 DNA reads TGCGCCAGCAGCTTGTCGTCAGGGGGCCGAGAGACCCAGTACTTC.

CDR3 in amino acids: CASSSSGRGETQYF. The CDR3 DNA sequence: TGTGCCAGCAGCTCCAGCGGGAGAGGGGAGACCCAGTACTTC. V gene TRBV7-6 combines with J gene TRBJ2-5, with TRBD2 matching over 8 bases. J lost 5 bases, V lost 4 bases, and 6 bases had no gene match. Germline CDR1 and CDR2: SGHVS and FNYEAQ. This CDR3 comprises 14 residues.